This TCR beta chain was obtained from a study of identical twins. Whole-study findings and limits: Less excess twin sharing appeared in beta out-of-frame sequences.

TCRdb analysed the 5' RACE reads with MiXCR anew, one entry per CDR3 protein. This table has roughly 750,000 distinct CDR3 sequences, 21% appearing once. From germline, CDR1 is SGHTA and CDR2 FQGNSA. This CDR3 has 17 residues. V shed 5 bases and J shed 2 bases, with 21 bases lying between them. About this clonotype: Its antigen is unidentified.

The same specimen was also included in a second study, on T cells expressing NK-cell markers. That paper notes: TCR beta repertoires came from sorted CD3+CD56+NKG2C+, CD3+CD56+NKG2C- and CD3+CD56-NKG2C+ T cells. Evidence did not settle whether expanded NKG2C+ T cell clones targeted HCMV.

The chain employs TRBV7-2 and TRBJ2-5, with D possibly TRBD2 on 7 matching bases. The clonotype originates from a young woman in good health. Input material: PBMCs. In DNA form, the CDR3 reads TGTGCCAGCAGCCGAAGGGGCCCCGGGGGGCCTCAAGAGACCCAGTACTTC. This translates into CASSRRGPGGPQETQYF.